This passage covers 18 T cell receptor beta chains from one sample sequenced in a study of shared clonotypes between healthy human individuals. TCRdb's table, derived via immunoSEQ multiplex PCR, lists solely in-frame clones and lacks some. The sample has over 2 million clones; 85% to 95% are singletons. Terminally differentiated effector memory CD45RA+ cells were excluded by CCR7 positive selection of CD45RO-negative cells. The sequencing sample was made of naive CD8+ T cells sorted from blood. Source of these receptors: a man younger than 30 in good health.

This clone has just one count. The chain carries TRBV14 and TRBJ1-1; D call uncertain. The V end lost 1 base, the J end lost 4 bases, and 10 bases lay between the germline ends. Germline V gene sequence: CDR1 SGHDN, CDR2 FVKESK. There are 14 residues in the CDR3. The CDR3 bases are TGTGCCAGCAGCCAAGTGGGTTTGGGCACTGAAGCTTTCTTT. It is translated as CASSQVGLGTEAFF.

The genes are TRBV19 and TRBJ1-4, with D hard to call. CDR3 length equals 13 residues. Germline V gene data show CDR1 as LNHDA and CDR2 as SQIVND (reference sequence). Between the trimmed V and J ends, which lost 3 bases and 8 bases, there was a span of 10 bases. CDR3 DNA sequence: TGTGCCAGTAGTATCTCCGCCAGAGAAAAACTGTTTTTT. It encodes CASSISAREKLFF.

The gene calls are TRBV13 and TRBJ2-2; the D is unclear. The V end lost 1 base, the J end lost 4 bases, and 4 bases lay between the germline ends. Germline assignment: CDR1 PRHDT and CDR2 FYEKMQ (reference sequence). The CDR3 length is 13 residues. The CDR3 protein is CASSLAVTGELFF. DNA for the CDR3: TGTGCCAGCAGCTTAGCCGTCACCGGGGAGCTGTTTTTT.

This sequence joins TRBV5-6 and TRBJ2-5, with D perhaps matching TRBD1 (6 bases). This CDR3 comprises 14 residues. Trimming pared 4 bases from V and 5 bases from J, leaving 15 bases between. Per the germline V gene, CDR1 is SGHDT and CDR2 is YYEEEE. Here the CDR3 reads CASSLLGAGETQYF. The CDR3 coding sequence is TGTGCCAGCAGCCTCTTGGGGGCCGGGGAGACCCAGTACTTC.

With regard to this clone: Other nucleotide sequences from this sample produce the same CDR3. The rearrangement links TRBV27 to TRBJ2-7; TRBD1 matches 8 bases. The CDR3 spans 16 residues. V lost 0 bases to trimming and J lost 0 bases; unmatched junction nucleotides: 4. CDR1 MNHEY and CDR2 SMNVEV come from the germline V gene (reference sequence). The CDR3 nucleotides read TGTGCCAGCAGTTTATCTCCCGGGACAGGCTCCTACGAGCAGTACTTC. Protein sequence: CASSLSPGTGSYEQYF.

Concerning this clone: Other nucleotide sequences in the sample specify the same CDR3. V gene TRBV5-6 combines with J gene TRBJ2-7; perhaps TRBD2 as D (6 bases). V was cut by 3 bases and J by 0 bases, with 16 bases left in between. Germline assignment: CDR1 SGHDT and CDR2 YYEEEE. CDR3 size: 16 residues. CDR3 sequence: CASSSGWGLLSYEQYF. CDR3 nucleotides: TGTGCCAGCAGCTCCGGATGGGGACTTCTCTCCTACGAGCAGTACTTC.

The CDR3 loop reads CASTPELAENTGELFF. CDR3 nucleotides: TGTGCCAGCACCCCGGAGCTAGCGGAGAACACCGGGGAGCTGTTTTTT. The chain carries TRBV2 and TRBJ2-2, with TRBD2 matching over 7 bases. J gave up 1 base and V 7 bases, and 9 bases lay outside the gene matches. Germline V lookup: CDR1 SNHLY, CDR2 FYNNEI. The CDR3 runs to 16 residues.

This chain connects TRBV25-1 to TRBJ2-1; D remains unclear. The CDR3 loop spans 11 amino acids. V lost 2 bases to trimming and J lost 8 bases, with 4 bases between them. Germline CDR1 and CDR2: MGHDK and SYGVNS. The CDR3: CASSEEDEQFF. CDR3 DNA sequence: TGTGCCAGCAGTGAAGAAGATGAGCAGTTCTTC.

The rearrangement links TRBV28 to TRBJ1-1; D uncertain. Germline CDR1 is MDHEN and CDR2 is SYDVKM. This CDR3 comprises 13 residues. Trimming took 3 bases from V and 0 from J, leaving 5 bases between them. CDR3 bases: TGTGCCAGCAGTTTTGAGTTGAACACTGAAGCTTTCTTT. Its translation: CASSFELNTEAFF.

A single count supports this clone. The sample contains more than one DNA sequence encoding this CDR3. The J gene is TRBJ2-5, the V gene TRBV27; D not certain. Trimming took 2 bases from V and 2 from J, leaving 6 bases between them. The germline V gene has CDR1 MNHEY and CDR2 SMNVEV (reference sequence). The CDR3 consists of 13 residues. The CDR3 reads CASSLMAQETQYF. The CDR3 nucleotides are TGTGCCAGCAGTTTAATGGCACAAGAGACCCAGTACTTC.

The V and J genes are TRBV10-3 and TRBJ2-2; TRBD2 matches 8 bases. With 6 bases clipped from V and 5 bases from J, the junction kept 17 bases outside the gene matches. Germline-derived CDR1 and CDR2 are ENHRY and SYGVKD. The CDR3 length is 18 residues. The CDR3 spells CAIREPPTIAGRTGELFF. DNA for the CDR3: TGTGCCATCAGAGAACCCCCTACCATAGCGGGGCGGACCGGGGAGCTGTTTTTT.

The chain is built from TRBV15 and TRBJ2-5; D might be TRBD2 (5 bases). The germline V gene has CDR1 LNHNV and CDR2 YYDKDF (reference sequence). V lost 4 bases, J lost 4 bases, and 13 bases lay in between. The CDR3 is 14 amino acids. CDR3 in amino acids: CATSTGLEGETQYF. The CDR3 coding sequence is TGTGCCACCAGCACGGGGTTGGAAGGAGAGACCCAGTACTTC.

This chain links TRBV4-3 with TRBJ2-7; 10 bases are a match to TRBD1. The germline CDR1 and CDR2 sequences are LGHNA and YSLEER. The CDR3 sequence is 15 residues long. V trimming: 1 base; J trimming: 8 bases; junction bases outside the gene matches: 8. Here the CDR3 DNA reads TGCGCCAGCAGCCAAGTTCGGACAGGGGGATACAAGCAGTACTTC. It encodes CASSQVRTGGYKQYF.

This chain connects TRBV27 to TRBJ2-5; TRBD2 matches 13 bases. CDR3 length: 17 residues. V trimming: 3 bases; J trimming: 5 bases; junction bases outside the gene matches: 9. CDR1 is MNHEY, CDR2 SMNVEV, per germline (reference sequence). The CDR3 loop is CASSFSGTSGMGETQYF. The CDR3 nucleotides read TGTGCCAGCAGTTTTTCCGGGACTAGCGGGATGGGTGAGACCCAGTACTTC.

The rearrangement uses TRBV5-8 and TRBJ1-1, with TRBD1 as a possible D gene (5 bases). CDR1 and CDR2 (germline): SGHTS, YDEGEE. V was pared by 6 bases and J by 3 bases, with 18 bases between. This CDR3 is 15 amino acids long. CDR3 sequence reads: CASTLGRDRDTEAFF. The CDR3 DNA reads TGTGCCAGCACCTTAGGGAGGGACCGGGACACTGAAGCTTTCTTT.

V is TRBV6-4 and J is TRBJ1-2, with 9 nucleotides matching TRBD1. CDR3 length equals 12 residues. J gave up 7 bases and V 6 bases, and 3 bases lay outside the gene matches. The germline CDR1 and CDR2 sequences are MRHNA and SNTAGT. This CDR3 reads CASSSGQGGYTF. The CDR3 DNA follows: TGTGCCAGCAGCTCGGGACAGGGTGGCTACACCTTC.

This clone was seen a few times. The chain employs TRBV30 and TRBJ2-7; 12 nucleotides agree with TRBD2. The length of the CDR3 is 14 residues. The junction had 4 bases not matched to a gene; V was cut back by 5 bases and J by 2 bases. CDR1 and CDR2 (germline): GTSNPN, SVGIG (reference sequence). The CDR3: CAWATSGGPYEQYF. CDR3 coding DNA: TGTGCCTGGGCAACTAGCGGGGGGCCCTACGAGCAGTACTTC.

Worth noting for this clone: The same CDR3 also results from other DNA sequences found in this sample. Here the CDR3 DNA reads TGTGCCAGCAGCCCCGGGACCGGCGTGGTGGAGCAGTACTTC. Amino acids: CASSPGTGVVEQYF. The V call is TRBV13, the J call TRBJ2-7; the D gene could be TRBD1 or TRBD2 (5 bases each). Germline V gene data show CDR1 as PRHDT and CDR2 as FYEKMQ (reference sequence). The V gene lost 5 bases and the J gene lost 7 bases, with 18 bases spanning the gap. The CDR3 consists of 14 residues.